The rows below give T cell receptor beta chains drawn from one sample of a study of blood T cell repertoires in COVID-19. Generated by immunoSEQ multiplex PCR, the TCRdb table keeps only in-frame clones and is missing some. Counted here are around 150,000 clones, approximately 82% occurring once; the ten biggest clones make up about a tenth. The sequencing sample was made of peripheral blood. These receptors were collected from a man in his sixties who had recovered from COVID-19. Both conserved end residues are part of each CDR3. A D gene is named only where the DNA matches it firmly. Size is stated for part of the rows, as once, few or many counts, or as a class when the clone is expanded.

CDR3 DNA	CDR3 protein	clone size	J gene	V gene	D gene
TGCGCCAGCAGCCAAGCCCACAGGGGCACTGAAGCTTTCTTT	CASSQAHRGTEAFF	NA	TRBJ1-1	TRBV4-1	TRBD1
TGTGCCAGTAGCCTCTCGACAGGGGCCCAAGGGGAAAAACTGTTTTTT	CASSLSTGAQGEKLFF	once	TRBJ1-4	TRBV19	TRBD1
TGTGCCAGCAGCCCCCGGCAGGGGGCAGGGTACGAGCAGTACTTC	CASSPRQGAGYEQYF	NA	TRBJ2-7	TRBV9	TRBD1
TGTGCCAGCAGCTTGGGTTTTAACTACGAGCAGTACTTC	CASSLGFNYEQYF	once	TRBJ2-7	TRBV5-6	NA
TGTGCCAGCAGGCTCAGGGGGCCAACTTCCATCCTCCACTTT	CASRLRGPTSILHF	NA	TRBJ1-6	TRBV6-6	TRBD1
TGTGCCAGCAGCTTAACGGGGGAGGTCGGCACTGAAGCTTTCTTT	CASSLTGEVGTEAFF	NA	TRBJ1-1	TRBV7-2	NA
TGTGCCAGCAGCCAAGATCTCGGTGGGACTAGCGGCTACGAGCAGTACTTC	CASSQDLGGTSGYEQYF	NA	TRBJ2-7	TRBV4-2	TRBD2
TGTGCCAGCAGCTCCAGGGGAGTTGGCACAGATACGCAGTATTTT	CASSSRGVGTDTQYF	NA	TRBJ2-3	TRBV5-4	NA
TGTGCCAGCAGCCAAGGGCGGCGACAGGGGGGTGGAAACACCATATATTTT	CASSQGRRQGGGNTIYF	once	TRBJ1-3	TRBV4-2	TRBD1
TGTGCCAGCAGTTACTCGAGAGCCTACGAGCAGTACTTC	CASSYSRAYEQYF	NA	TRBJ2-7	TRBV6-5	NA
TGTGCCAGCAGCCCCTCATCCCGCAGGGGAGGGACCGGGGAGCTGTTTTTT	CASSPSSRRGGTGELFF	NA	TRBJ2-2	TRBV9	NA
TGTGCCAGCAGTGAATACAGGGAGAGGGAAGCTTTCTTT	CASSEYREREAFF	NA	TRBJ1-1	TRBV6-1	NA
TGTGCCAGTAGTCAGGGAAGAGATCAGCCCCAGCATTTT	CASSQGRDQPQHF	NA	TRBJ1-5	TRBV19	NA
TGTGCCAGCAGTGATGGCCGATATAATGAAAAACTGTTTTTT	CASSDGRYNEKLFF	NA	TRBJ1-4	TRBV2	NA
TGTGCCAGCAGCCCCCGGGTTGGAACTGAAGCTTTCTTT	CASSPRVGTEAFF	NA	TRBJ1-1	TRBV12-3/TRBV12-4	NA
TGTGCCAGCACAAAGTCGGGGGGCTCGGGAGAGACCCAGTACTTC	CASTKSGGSGETQYF	NA	TRBJ2-5	TRBV28	NA
TGTGCCAGCAGCCAAGGGTCCCATGGGACAGGGACTGAAGCTTTCTTT	CASSQGSHGTGTEAFF	NA	TRBJ1-1	TRBV3-1/TRBV3-2	TRBD1
TGTGCCAGCAGCTTAGGGCAGATGAACACTGAAGCTTTCTTT	CASSLGQMNTEAFF	few	TRBJ1-1	TRBV7-2	NA
TGTGCCAGCAGCTTTACAGGGGGCCAAGAGACCCAGTACTTC	CASSFTGGQETQYF	NA	TRBJ2-5	TRBV7-2	TRBD1
TGTGCCAGCAGCGGGGGCTGGGTAGGGCAAGAGACCCAGTACTTC	CASSGGWVGQETQYF	NA	TRBJ2-5	TRBV5-6	NA
TGTGCCAGCAGCGGCGGACAGGTAAATTCACCCCTCCACTTT	CASSGGQVNSPLHF	NA	TRBJ1-6	TRBV9	TRBD1
TGCAGCGCCCTTTTCGGGAGGGTCGACACCGGGGAGCTGTTTTTT	CSALFGRVDTGELFF	few	TRBJ2-2	TRBV29-1	TRBD2
TGTGCCAGCACCCCCTACTCAATCAATTCACCCCTCCACTTT	CASTPYSINSPLHF	NA	TRBJ1-6	TRBV6-5	NA
TGTGCCAGCAGCCGCGGGGGGCCGCTAACCGGTGGAAACACCATATATTTT	CASSRGGPLTGGNTIYF	NA	TRBJ1-3	TRBV11-2	NA
TGTGCCAGCAGTTTATTGGGCGGGGTCACAGATACGCAGTATTTT	CASSLLGGVTDTQYF	NA	TRBJ2-3	TRBV28	NA
TGTGCCAGCAGCCCACGACTAGCGGGGGGCGGAGATACGCAGTATTTT	CASSPRLAGGGDTQYF	few	TRBJ2-3	TRBV9	TRBD2
TGTGCCAGCAGTTTTCCAGGGACACCCTACGAGCAGTACTTC	CASSFPGTPYEQYF	NA	TRBJ2-7	TRBV28	NA
TGTGCCAGCAGCGCTCCCGGGACAGGCCTTCCCAATCAGCCCCAGCATTTT	CASSAPGTGLPNQPQHF	once	TRBJ1-5	TRBV7-9	TRBD1
TGTGCCAGCGACAAAATAAGCGGACCGATTAATGAAAAACTGTTTTTT	CASDKISGPINEKLFF	NA	TRBJ1-4	TRBV6-4	NA
TGTGCCAGCAGCGCGCCGGGGGGTAGTCCTAGCTCCTACAATGAGCAGTTCTTC	CASSAPGGSPSSYNEQFF	once	TRBJ2-1	TRBV9	TRBD2
TGTGCCAGCAGTTACTCAATGGGACAGGGGAGTGAGCAGTTCTTC	CASSYSMGQGSEQFF	NA	TRBJ2-1	TRBV6-6	TRBD1
TGTGCCAGTACTGGAGGGGAGGATAATTCACCCCTCCACTTT	CASTGGEDNSPLHF	once	TRBJ1-6	TRBV19	NA
TGTGCCTGGAGTCCGGGACAGTACAATGAGCAGTTCTTC	CAWSPGQYNEQFF	NA	TRBJ2-1	TRBV30	TRBD1
TGTGCCATCAGTGTTGGTCAGAATAATTCACCCCTCCACTTT	CAISVGQNNSPLHF	NA	TRBJ1-6	TRBV10-3	NA
TGTGCCAGCAGCTTAGGGCGGCCCGAAGCGCCCGGGGAGCTGTTTTTT	CASSLGRPEAPGELFF	NA	TRBJ2-2	TRBV7-6	NA
TGTGCCAGCAGCTTCGGGATAACTGATGGCTACACCTTC	CASSFGITDGYTF	NA	TRBJ1-2	TRBV7-2	NA
TGTGCCAGCAGTAATGGACAGGGGGCAAATGAAAAACTGTTTTTT	CASSNGQGANEKLFF	NA	TRBJ1-4	TRBV3-1/TRBV3-2	TRBD1
TGTGCCACCAGTGATTTTGCCGGGACTAGCACAGATACGCAGTATTTT	CATSDFAGTSTDTQYF	NA	TRBJ2-3	TRBV24-1	NA
TGTGCCAGCAGCTTAGATGGGCGGGAGTCCTATGGCTACACCTTC	CASSLDGRESYGYTF	NA	TRBJ1-2	TRBV11-2	NA
TGTGCCAGCAGCGTAGGTCCGGTTTATAACTACGAGCAGTACTTC	CASSVGPVYNYEQYF	NA	TRBJ2-7	TRBV9	NA
TGTGCCAGCAGTGAACAGATCGGACAGAATCAGCCCCAGCATTTT	CASSEQIGQNQPQHF	NA	TRBJ1-5	TRBV2	NA
TGTGCCAGCAGGGCCCTTAATGAAAAACTGTTTTTT	CASRALNEKLFF	few	TRBJ1-4	TRBV2	NA
TGTGCCAGCAGCCAATGGCAGGCCGGGAGCGAGCAGTACTTC	CASSQWQAGSEQYF	NA	TRBJ2-7	TRBV16	NA
TGTGCCAGCAGTTACCCTGGGGGGGCGGAAGAGACCCAGTACTTC	CASSYPGGAEETQYF	NA	TRBJ2-5	TRBV28	NA
TGTGCCAGCAGCCCCGGGGAGGTCGACACCGGGGAGCTGTTTTTT	CASSPGEVDTGELFF	NA	TRBJ2-2	TRBV6-5	NA
TGTGCCAGCTCAGGGGGAGCAGGGGAGCCTGGAAACACCATATATTTT	CASSGGAGEPGNTIYF	NA	TRBJ1-3	TRBV18	NA
TGTGCCAGCTCACCCGGGGCAGGGGACTATGGCTACACCTTC	CASSPGAGDYGYTF	NA	TRBJ1-2	TRBV18	NA
TGTGCCAGTAACCAGCAGGTTCGCACCGGGGAGCTGTTTTTT	CASNQQVRTGELFF	NA	TRBJ2-2	TRBV19	NA
TGTGCCTGGAGATTCGGGTCTAGCGGCACAGATACGCAGTATTTT	CAWRFGSSGTDTQYF	NA	TRBJ2-3	TRBV30	NA